A selection of T cell receptor beta chains follows, all from one sample in a study of blood T cell repertoires in COVID-19. Clones were sequenced by immunoSEQ multiplex PCR, and TCRdb holds only the in-frame ones, with some missing. Here the sample spans 250,000 to 300,000 clones, 86% being singletons. Sequenced: peripheral blood. The receptors originated from a woman aged 30 to 39 with COVID-19, enrolled during active disease. CDR3s include the opening cysteine and the closing phenylalanine or tryptophan. D genes are given only for firm matches. Expanded clones are given a class, and other clones once, few, many or no size at all.

TRBJ1-1,-,TRBV5-5,-,TGTGCCAGCAGCTTGACAGCTACAAACACTGAAGCTTTCTTT,CASSLTATNTEAFF
TRBJ1-1,once,TRBV7-8,TRBD1,TGTGCCAGCAGGAGGGACAGGGACACTGAAGCTTTCTTT,CASRRDRDTEAFF
TRBJ2-7,-,TRBV4-2,TRBD2,TGTGCCAGCAGCCAAGGCCTAGCGGCCGAGCAGTACTTC,CASSQGLAAEQYF
TRBJ2-7,-,TRBV9,TRBD1,TGTGCCAGCAGCGTAGGAGAGGGGGCTTCCTACGAGCAGTACTTC,CASSVGEGASYEQYF
TRBJ1-6,-,TRBV6-5,-,TGTGCCAGCAGGTCCCCTCTTAATTCACCCCTCCACTTT,CASRSPLNSPLHF
TRBJ1-1,-,TRBV27,-,TGTGCCAGCAGTTTTAGTGCGGTGAACACTGAAGCTTTCTTT,CASSFSAVNTEAFF
TRBJ2-7,-,TRBV27,-,TGTGCCAGCAGTTTATCCAGGACCTACGAGCAGTACTTC,CASSLSRTYEQYF
TRBJ1-2,-,TRBV10-2,TRBD1,TGCGCCAGCAGGACCGGGACAGGGACCAACTATGGCTACACCTTC,CASRTGTGTNYGYTF
TRBJ2-7,-,TRBV2,-,TGTGCCAGCAGTGAAATGGGGACTGGTACTTCCTACGAGCAGTACTTC,CASSEMGTGTSYEQYF
TRBJ1-4,-,TRBV5-4,-,TGTGCCAGCAGCCGTTTCGGGGCAACTAATGAAAAACTGTTTTTT,CASSRFGATNEKLFF
TRBJ1-1,-,TRBV6-5,-,TGTGCCAGCAGTTATTCGGAGGGGTACGGCACTGAAGCTTTCTTT,CASSYSEGYGTEAFF
TRBJ1-6,-,TRBV19,-,TGTGCCGCGGGACCGCTAAATTCACCCCTCCACTTT,CAAGPLNSPLHF
TRBJ2-3,-,TRBV10-3,-,TGTGCCATCAGTGACCCTCCGGGAACTAGCACAGATACGCAGTATTTT,CAISDPPGTSTDTQYF
TRBJ1-6,once,TRBV6-5,TRBD1,TGTGCCAGCAGTTACTCGTGGGACAGGGGATCACCCCTCCACTTT,CASSYSWDRGSPLHF
TRBJ1-1,-,TRBV15,-,TGTGCCACCAGGACGGGACATTTGAACACTGAAGCTTTCTTT,CATRTGHLNTEAFF
TRBJ2-7,few,TRBV6-6,-,TGTGCCAGCAGGACAGATTACGAGCAGTACTTC,CASRTDYEQYF
TRBJ2-7,-,TRBV6-5,TRBD1,TGTGCCAGCAGGACAGACAGGGGAGCTTACTACGAGCAGTACTTC,CASRTDRGAYYEQYF
TRBJ2-7,once,TRBV28,-,TGTGCCAGCAGGGGTGACAGATTCTACGAGCAGTACTTC,CASRGDRFYEQYF
TRBJ1-2,-,TRBV28,TRBD1,TGTGCCAGTACCAGGGGGACGGGTGGCTACACCTTC,CASTRGTGGYTF
TRBJ2-7,-,TRBV7-2,-,TGTGCCAGCAGCTTATACCGCGTCTACGAGCAGTACTTC,CASSLYRVYEQYF
TRBJ2-2,-,TRBV6-5,-,TGTGCCAGCAGCCTTACCGGGTCTCGCGACGGGGAGCTGTTTTTT,CASSLTGSRDGELFF
TRBJ2-4,once,TRBV27,-,TGTGCCAGCAGTTCGTTGATTGGCAGTAAAAACATTCAGTACTTC,CASSSLIGSKNIQYF
TRBJ1-2,once,TRBV18,TRBD1,TGTGCCAGCCGCCGGGACAGACATGGCTACACCTTC,CASRRDRHGYTF
TRBJ2-7,-,TRBV7-8,-,TGTGCCAGCAGCTTAGCGGTGAGCTCCTACGAGCAGTACTTC,CASSLAVSSYEQYF
TRBJ1-2,-,TRBV29-1,-,TGCAGCGTTCCTCAAGAATCTCCTATAGAGGGAGGCGCCTATGGCTACACCTTC,CSVPQESPIEGGAYGYTF
TRBJ2-3,-,TRBV9,TRBD2,TGTGCCAGCAACCCGGGACTAGCAGGAGATACGCAGTATTTT,CASNPGLAGDTQYF
TRBJ2-7,-,TRBV11-2,-,TGTGCCAGCAGCTTCTTAACTAGCCCCACCCCCTACGAGCAGTACTTC,CASSFLTSPTPYEQYF
TRBJ2-7,once,TRBV2,-,TGTGCCAGCAGTGACCGGGACTTCTACGAGCAGTACTTC,CASSDRDFYEQYF
TRBJ1-4,-,TRBV4-1,-,TGCGCCAGCAGCCCCCGACTTATGCGGAAACTGTTTTTT,CASSPRLMRKLFF
TRBJ1-2,-,TRBV27,TRBD1,TGTGCCAGCAGGCGAGACAGGGACTATGGCTACACCTTC,CASRRDRDYGYTF
TRBJ2-3,-,TRBV7-2,-,TGTGCCAGCAGCCCCGGGACCATGGGGGGTAATACGCAGTATTTT,CASSPGTMGGNTQYF
TRBJ1-5,-,TRBV19,-,TGTGCCAGTAGTAGGCGAGGGAGATATCAGCCCCAGCATTTT,CASSRRGRYQPQHF
TRBJ1-2,-,TRBV6-5,TRBD1,TGTGCCAGCGGATGGACAGGGAAAGGCTACACCTTC,CASGWTGKGYTF
TRBJ2-3,few,TRBV20-1,TRBD2,TGCAGTGCTAGTTCTGGTCTAGCGGGGGGAACCACAGATACGCAGTATTTT,CSASSGLAGGTTDTQYF
TRBJ1-5,-,TRBV19,TRBD1,TGTGCCAGCCACCGAGGGGGCGAGGGGAATCAGCCCCAGCATTTT,CASHRGGEGNQPQHF
TRBJ2-2,few,TRBV7-8,-,TGTGCCAGCAGCTTAGCGCGATGGCGGGTGGGGTCCGGGGAGCTGTTTTTT,CASSLARWRVGSGELFF
TRBJ1-5,-,TRBV30,-,TGTGCCTGGAGTACCGGGACAAGGGATCAGCCCCAGCATTTT,CAWSTGTRDQPQHF
TRBJ1-2,once,TRBV25-1,-,TGTGCCAGTACTAGTAAAGGGGGTAGTGGCTACACCTTC,CASTSKGGSGYTF
TRBJ1-2,-,TRBV5-1,TRBD1,TGCGCCAGCAGCTTGCCGGGACAGCCCTATGGCTACACCTTC,CASSLPGQPYGYTF
TRBJ2-5,-,TRBV12-3/TRBV12-4,-,TGTGCCAGCAGCCTATATCTAGAGACCCAGTACTTC,CASSLYLETQYF